Following are 9 T cell receptor beta chains from one sample sequenced in a study of human T cells and chemical hapten exposure. TCRdb independently ran MiXCR on the RACE reads; one entry per CDR3 protein. The data hold some 200,000 distinct CDR3 sequences, with almost 30% observed a single time. The sample's time point: pre-sensitization, week 0. Sample treatment: therapeutic diphenylcyclopropenone sensitization with weekly scalp DPC. The source material was whole blood, sampled in connection with sensitization to the hapten diphenylcyclopropenone (DPC). The source of these receptors is a woman under 40 with alopecia areata. Some clones in this sample may be carry-over from other donors' samples.

This sequence joins TRBV28 and TRBJ2-7; D is perhaps TRBD1 or TRBD2 (6 bases each). CDR1 and CDR2 (germline): MDHEN, SYDVKM. V was clipped by 3 bases and J by 7 bases, with 13 bases between them. The CDR3 totals 13 residues. The DNA for the CDR3 is TGTGCCAGCAGTTTCAGGGGCGGAGGGGAGCAGTACTTC. Residues: CASSFRGGGEQYF.

The chain has TRBV11-2 and TRBJ1-5; D not certain. The V gene's germline CDR1 is SGHAT and CDR2 FQNNGV. The CDR3 consists of 14 residues. V dropped 3 bases and J dropped 4 bases, with 10 bases sitting between them. The CDR3 coding sequence is TGTGCCAGCAGCTTCGAGGGCCGTAATCAGCCCCAGCATTTT. It specifies CASSFEGRNQPQHF.

V gene TRBV7-9 combines with J gene TRBJ2-3; 8 positions agree with TRBD1. The CDR3 is 15 residues long. The J segment lost 0 bases and the V segment lost 2 bases, leaving 1 base of the junction unmatched. Germline CDR1 is SEHNR and CDR2 is FQNEAQ (reference sequence). The CDR3 DNA is TGTGCCAGCAGCTTACGGGACAGGAGCACAGATACGCAGTATTTT. As protein: CASSLRDRSTDTQYF.

In its sample, this clonotype was seen a few times. This chain joins TRBV24-1 and TRBJ2-3; the match to TRBD2 covers 8 bases. The CDR3 length is 15 residues. V was pared by 2 bases and J by 2 bases, with 2 bases of the junction left unmatched. From germline, CDR1 is KGHDR and CDR2 SFDVKD. CDR3 region: CATSDWTSSTDTQYF. The DNA of the CDR3 is TGTGCCACCAGTGATTGGACTAGCTCCACAGATACGCAGTATTTT.

The chain has TRBV4-1 and TRBJ2-7, with unresolved D. V gave up 0 bases and J gave up 4 bases, with 16 bases separating them. The CDR3 contains 16 residues. CDR1 is MGHRA, CDR2 YSYEKL, per germline. This CDR3 reads CASSQDLFPALYEQYF. DNA for the CDR3: TGCGCCAGCAGCCAAGATCTATTTCCGGCCCTTTACGAGCAGTACTTC.

This chain uses TRBV5-1 with TRBJ2-7, with D possibly matching TRBD2 (5 bases). The CDR3 runs to 14 residues. Trimming cost V 7 bases and J 0 bases, with 14 bases left between them. CDR1 is SGHRS, CDR2 YFSETQ, per germline. CDR3 nucleotides: TGCGCCAGCGGTCTAGAGGGCAACTCCTACGAGCAGTACTTC. As protein: CASGLEGNSYEQYF.

The chain combines TRBV24-1 with TRBJ2-1, with a possible D match to TRBD2 (6 bases). The CDR3 is 13 residues long. Trimming took 1 base from V and 7 from J, leaving 7 bases between them. The V gene's germline CDR1 is KGHDR and CDR2 SFDVKD. In nucleotides, the CDR3 is TGTGCCACCAGTGATTTACGGGAGAATGAGCAGTTCTTC. Encoded protein: CATSDLRENEQFF.

V gene TRBV7-2 combines with J gene TRBJ1-5; possibly TRBD1 for D (6 bases). Per germline, CDR1 SGHTA and CDR2 FQGNSA. The CDR3 is made up of 14 amino acids. V was trimmed by 0 bases and J by 5 bases, leaving 8 bases between them. For the CDR3, the DNA is TGTGCCAGCAGCTTAGCCAGGGGCCATCAGCCCCAGCATTTT. Translating gives CASSLARGHQPQHF. The whole variable domain, remainder taken from reference TRBV7-2 and TRBJ1-5, is GAGVSQSPSNKVTEKGKDVELRCDPISGHTALYWYRQSLGQGLEFLIYFQGNSAPDKSGLPSDRFSAERTGGSVSTLTIQRTQQEDSAVYLCASSLARGHQPQHFGDGTRLSIL.

The V call is TRBV28, the J call TRBJ2-1; 9 bases match TRBD2. Germline CDR1 and CDR2: MDHEN and SYDVKM. The CDR3 runs to 17 residues. Trimming at V came to 8 bases and at J to 8 bases, leaving 19 bases not matched to a gene. CDR3 nucleotide sequence: TGTGCCAGCGAAGAGGGGTCCGCGCGGGGGGGCCAGGATGAGCAGTTCTTC. Residues: CASEEGSARGGQDEQFF.